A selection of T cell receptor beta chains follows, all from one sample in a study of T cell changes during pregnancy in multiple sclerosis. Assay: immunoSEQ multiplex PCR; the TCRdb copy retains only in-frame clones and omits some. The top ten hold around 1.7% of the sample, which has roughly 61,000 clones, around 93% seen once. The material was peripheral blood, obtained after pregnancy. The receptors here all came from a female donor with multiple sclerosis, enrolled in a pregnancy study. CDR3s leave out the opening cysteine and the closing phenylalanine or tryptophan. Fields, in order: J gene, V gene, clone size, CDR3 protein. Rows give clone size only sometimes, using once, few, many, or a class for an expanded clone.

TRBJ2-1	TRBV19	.	ASSTGTRGNEQF
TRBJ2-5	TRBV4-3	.	ASSQEPAGYQETQY
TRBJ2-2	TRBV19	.	ASSPKYTGELF
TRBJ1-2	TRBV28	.	ASRKQGAYGYT
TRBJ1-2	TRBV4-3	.	ASSGTQNYGYT
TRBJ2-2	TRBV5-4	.	ASSSIGGTGELF
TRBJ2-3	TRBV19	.	ASHRTSGGLGTDTQY
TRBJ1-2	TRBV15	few	ATSERSLRGGYT
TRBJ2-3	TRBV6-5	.	ASSLRDSRTDTQY
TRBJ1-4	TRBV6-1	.	ASSLRQGSNEKLF
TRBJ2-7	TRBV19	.	ASSTLQGSEQY
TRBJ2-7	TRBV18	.	ASSRQGVAYEQY
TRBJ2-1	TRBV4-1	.	ASSQNLPRRGQGVEQF
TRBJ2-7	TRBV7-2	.	ASSLPGQASYEQY
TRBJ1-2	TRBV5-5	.	ASSIGTGYFGYT
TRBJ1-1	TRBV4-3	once	ASSHREASGTEAF
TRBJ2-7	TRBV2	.	ASSEARGSGEQY
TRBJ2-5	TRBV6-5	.	ASSLVSGQETQY
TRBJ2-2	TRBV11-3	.	ASSSGTLDTGELF
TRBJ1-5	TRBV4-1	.	ASSQVQGGQPQH
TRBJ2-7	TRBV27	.	ASSLISGSYEQY
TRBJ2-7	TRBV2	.	ASSERTGGESGYEQY
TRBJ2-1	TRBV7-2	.	ASSDNWGGLASYNEQF
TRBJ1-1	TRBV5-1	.	ASSSGQLNTEAF
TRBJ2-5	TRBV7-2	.	ASSLARGQETQY